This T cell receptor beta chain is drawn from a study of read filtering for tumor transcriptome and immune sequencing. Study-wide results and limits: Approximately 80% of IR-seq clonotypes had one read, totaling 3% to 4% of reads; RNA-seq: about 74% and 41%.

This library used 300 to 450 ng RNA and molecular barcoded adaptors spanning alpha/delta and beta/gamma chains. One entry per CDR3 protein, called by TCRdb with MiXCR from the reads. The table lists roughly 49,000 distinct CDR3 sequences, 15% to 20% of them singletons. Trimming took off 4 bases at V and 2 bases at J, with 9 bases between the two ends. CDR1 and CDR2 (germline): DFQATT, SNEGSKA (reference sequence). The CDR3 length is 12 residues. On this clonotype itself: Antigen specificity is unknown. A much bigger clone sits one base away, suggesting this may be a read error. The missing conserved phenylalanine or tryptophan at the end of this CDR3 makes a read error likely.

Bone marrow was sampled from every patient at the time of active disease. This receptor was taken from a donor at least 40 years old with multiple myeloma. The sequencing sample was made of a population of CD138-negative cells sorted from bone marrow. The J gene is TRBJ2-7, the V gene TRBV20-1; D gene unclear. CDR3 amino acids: CSAKYGTYEQYL. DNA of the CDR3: TGCAGTGCTAAATATGGAACCTACGAGCAGTACCTC.